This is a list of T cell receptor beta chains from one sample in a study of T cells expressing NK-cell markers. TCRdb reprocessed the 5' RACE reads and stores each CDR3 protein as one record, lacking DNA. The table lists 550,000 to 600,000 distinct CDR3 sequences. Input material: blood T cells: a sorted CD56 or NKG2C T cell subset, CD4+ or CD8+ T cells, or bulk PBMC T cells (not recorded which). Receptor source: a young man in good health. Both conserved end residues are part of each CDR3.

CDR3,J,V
CASSQYPEAGYNEQFF,TRBJ2-1,TRBV4-1
CASSSVSGLGSEAFF,TRBJ1-1,TRBV5-5
CASIMRDYTDTQYF,TRBJ2-3,TRBV5-5
CASSQLLGYTF,TRBJ1-2,TRBV7-9
CASSATTGGSDTQYF,TRBJ2-3,TRBV27
CASSQAHSDFRNTEAFF,TRBJ1-1,TRBV6-1
CAIKLSGAGSGEQFF,TRBJ2-1,TRBV10-3
CASSYDLGRKTQYF,TRBJ2-5,TRBV6-2/TRBV6-3
CASSQFVTGNNEQFF,TRBJ2-1,TRBV27
CASSGYREQETQYF,TRBJ2-5,TRBV5-1
CSARAWSRDFVNEQFF,TRBJ2-1,TRBV20-1
CASSWVGENEQFF,TRBJ2-1,TRBV11-2
CASSFERSGSPLHF,TRBJ1-6,TRBV14
CASSENSRGLDTQYF,TRBJ2-3,TRBV2
CSARDLGEVDTQYF,TRBJ2-3,TRBV20-1
CASSNRSGANVLTF,TRBJ2-6,TRBV7-9
CASSPTLAGGPGELFF,TRBJ2-2,TRBV2
CASSMTSAVSYEQYF,TRBJ2-7,TRBV27
CASSQAESTDTQYF,TRBJ2-3,TRBV4-1
CASSSSTRKGELSTDTQYF,TRBJ2-3,TRBV7-8
CASSQTLTGDYNEQFF,TRBJ2-1,TRBV4-1
CASSLRGEEQFF,TRBJ2-1,TRBV28
CSVLSPGTSGNTIYF,TRBJ1-3,TRBV29-1